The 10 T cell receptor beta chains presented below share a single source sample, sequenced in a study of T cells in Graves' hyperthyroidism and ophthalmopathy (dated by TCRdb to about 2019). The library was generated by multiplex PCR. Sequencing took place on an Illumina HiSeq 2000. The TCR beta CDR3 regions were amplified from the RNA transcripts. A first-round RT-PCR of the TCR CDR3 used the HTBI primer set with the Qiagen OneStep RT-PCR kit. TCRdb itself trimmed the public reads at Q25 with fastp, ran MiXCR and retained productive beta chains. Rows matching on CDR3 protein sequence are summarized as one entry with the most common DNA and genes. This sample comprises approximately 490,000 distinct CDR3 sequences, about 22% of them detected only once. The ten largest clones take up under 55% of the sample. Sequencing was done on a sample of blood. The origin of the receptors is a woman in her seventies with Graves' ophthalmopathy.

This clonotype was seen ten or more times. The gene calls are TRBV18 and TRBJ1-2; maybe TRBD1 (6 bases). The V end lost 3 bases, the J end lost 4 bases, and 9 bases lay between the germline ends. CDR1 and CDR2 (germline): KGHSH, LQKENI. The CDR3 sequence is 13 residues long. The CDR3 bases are TGTGCCAGCTCACCGGACAGAAGCTATGGCTACACCTTC. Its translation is CASSPDRSYGYTF.

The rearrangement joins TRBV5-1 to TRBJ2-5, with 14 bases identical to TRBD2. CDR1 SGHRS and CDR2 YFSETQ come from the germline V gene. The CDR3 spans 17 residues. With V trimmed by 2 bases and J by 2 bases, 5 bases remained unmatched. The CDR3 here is CASSFGGTSGSQETQYF. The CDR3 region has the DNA TGCGCCAGCAGCTTTGGGGGGACTAGCGGGAGTCAAGAGACCCAGTACTTC.

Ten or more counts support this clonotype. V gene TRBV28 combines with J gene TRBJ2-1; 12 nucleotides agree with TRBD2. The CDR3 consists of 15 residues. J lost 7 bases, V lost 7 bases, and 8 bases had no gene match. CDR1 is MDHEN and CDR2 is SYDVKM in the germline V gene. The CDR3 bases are TGTGCCAGCACCCGGGCTAGCGGGAGGGCGAATGAGCAGTTCTTC. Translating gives CASTRASGRANEQFF.

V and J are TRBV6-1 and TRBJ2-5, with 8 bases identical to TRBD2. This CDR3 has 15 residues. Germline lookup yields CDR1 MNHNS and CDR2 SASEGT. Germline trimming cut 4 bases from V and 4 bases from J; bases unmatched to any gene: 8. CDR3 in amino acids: CASSGSGAGGETQYF. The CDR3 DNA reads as TGTGCCAGCAGTGGCAGCGGGGCGGGAGGAGAGACCCAGTACTTC.

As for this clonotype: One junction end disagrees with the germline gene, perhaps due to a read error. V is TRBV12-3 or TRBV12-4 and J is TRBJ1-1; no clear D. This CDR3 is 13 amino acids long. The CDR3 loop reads CASSLTLNTEALF. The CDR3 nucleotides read TGTGCCAGCAGTTTAACGCTGAACACTGAAGCTCTCTTT.

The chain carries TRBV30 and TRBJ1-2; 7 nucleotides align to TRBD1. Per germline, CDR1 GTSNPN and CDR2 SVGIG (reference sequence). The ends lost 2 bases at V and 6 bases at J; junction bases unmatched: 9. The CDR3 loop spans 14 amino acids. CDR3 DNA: TGTGCCTGGAGTTTCAGGGGGACCTGGGATGGCTACACCTTC. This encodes CAWSFRGTWDGYTF.

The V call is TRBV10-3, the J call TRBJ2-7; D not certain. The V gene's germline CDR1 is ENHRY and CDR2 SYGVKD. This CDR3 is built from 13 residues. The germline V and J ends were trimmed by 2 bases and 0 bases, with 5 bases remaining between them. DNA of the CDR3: TGTGCCATCAGTGAGGGTACCTCCTACGAGCAGTACTTC. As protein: CAISEGTSYEQYF.

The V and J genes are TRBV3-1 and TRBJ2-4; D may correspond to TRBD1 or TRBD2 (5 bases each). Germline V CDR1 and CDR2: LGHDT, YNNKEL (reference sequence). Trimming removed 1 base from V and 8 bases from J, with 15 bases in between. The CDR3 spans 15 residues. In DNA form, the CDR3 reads TGTGCCAGCAGCCAAGCGGGACGTGGATGGGACATTCAGTACTTC. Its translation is CASSQAGRGWDIQYF.

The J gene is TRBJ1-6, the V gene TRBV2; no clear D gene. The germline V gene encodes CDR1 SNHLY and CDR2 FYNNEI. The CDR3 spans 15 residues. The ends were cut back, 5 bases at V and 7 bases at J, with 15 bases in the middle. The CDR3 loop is CASSTREVANSPLHF. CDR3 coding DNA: TGTGCCAGCAGTACCCGCGAGGTAGCGAATTCACCCCTCCACTTT. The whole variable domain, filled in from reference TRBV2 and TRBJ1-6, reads EPEVTQTPSHQVTQMGQEVILRCVPISNHLYFYWYRQILGQKVEFLVSFYNNEISEKSEIFDDQFSVERPDGSNFTLKIRSTKLEDSAMYFCASSTREVANSPLHFGNGTRLTVT.

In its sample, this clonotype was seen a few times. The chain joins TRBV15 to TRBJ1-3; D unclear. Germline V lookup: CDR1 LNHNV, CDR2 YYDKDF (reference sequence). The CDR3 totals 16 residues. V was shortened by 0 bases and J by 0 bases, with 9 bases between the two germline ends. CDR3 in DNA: TGTGCCACCAGCAGAGATAGACGGAGCTCTGGAAACACCATATATTTT. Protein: CATSRDRRSSGNTIYF.